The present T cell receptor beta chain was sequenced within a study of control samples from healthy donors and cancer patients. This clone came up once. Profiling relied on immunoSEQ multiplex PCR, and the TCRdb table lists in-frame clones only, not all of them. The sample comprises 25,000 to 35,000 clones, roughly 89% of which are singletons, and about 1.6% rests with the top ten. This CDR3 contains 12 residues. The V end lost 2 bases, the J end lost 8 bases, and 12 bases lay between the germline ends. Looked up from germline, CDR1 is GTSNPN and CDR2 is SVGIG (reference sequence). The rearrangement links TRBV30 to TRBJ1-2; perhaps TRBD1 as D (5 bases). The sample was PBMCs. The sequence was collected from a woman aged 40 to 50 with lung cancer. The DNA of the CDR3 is TGTGCCTGGAGTACAGGAAGTAGCGGCTACACCTTC. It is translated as CAWSTGSSGYTF.